Sequencing of this TCR beta chain was carried out in a study of cytotoxic CD8 clonotypes in ibrutinib-treated CLL. Overall study findings and caveats: Public clonotypes were rare and shrank or held steady on treatment. Clonality increased at ibrutinib response, then returned toward baseline at progression.

Only in-frame clones appear in the TCRdb table, and some are missing; sequencing was by immunoSEQ multiplex PCR. Here the sample spans 100,000 to 150,000 clones, 70% to 90% being singletons. A remark on this clone: Its antigen is not known.

Cryopreserved PBMCs supplied 2 to 2.5 micrograms of genomic DNA for TCR beta libraries. This TCR was recovered from a human donor with chronic lymphocytic leukemia. This material consisted of PBMCs, taken after 24 months of ibrutinib treatment.

Here the CDR3 reads CASSDGGSDTQYF. The CDR3 nucleotides are TGTGCCAGCAGTGACGGCGGCTCAGATACGCAGTATTTT. This sequence joins TRBV6-4 and TRBJ2-3; D is unclear. CDR3 length equals 13 residues. CDR1 is MRHNA and CDR2 is SNTAGT in the germline V gene. The V end was cut by 2 bases, the J end by 4 bases, with 7 bases between.